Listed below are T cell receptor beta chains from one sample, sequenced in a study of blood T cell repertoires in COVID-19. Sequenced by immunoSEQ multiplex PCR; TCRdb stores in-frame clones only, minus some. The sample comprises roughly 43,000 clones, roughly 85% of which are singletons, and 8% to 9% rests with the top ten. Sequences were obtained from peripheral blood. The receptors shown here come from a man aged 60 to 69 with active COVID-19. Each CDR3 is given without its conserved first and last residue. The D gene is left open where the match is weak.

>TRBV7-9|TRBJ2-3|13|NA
ASSQWTGSGNTQY
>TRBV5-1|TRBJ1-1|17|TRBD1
ASSYRSSRDSTMNTEAF
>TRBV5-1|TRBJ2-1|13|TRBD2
ASSTGLAGLNEQF
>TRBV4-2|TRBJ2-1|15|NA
ASSQLGSSDRRNEQF
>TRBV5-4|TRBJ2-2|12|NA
ASTLAANTGELF
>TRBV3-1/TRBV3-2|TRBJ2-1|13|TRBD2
ASSPRGTSSVEQF
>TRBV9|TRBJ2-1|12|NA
ASSVSPNDNEQF
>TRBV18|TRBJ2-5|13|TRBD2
ASSPPSGDGETQY
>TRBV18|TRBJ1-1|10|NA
ASSQDNIGAF
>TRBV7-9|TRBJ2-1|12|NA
ASSLSPSYNEQF
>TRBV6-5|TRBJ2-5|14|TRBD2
ASSSPGLAGMGTQY
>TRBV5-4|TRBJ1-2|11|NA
ASSPDSNYGYT
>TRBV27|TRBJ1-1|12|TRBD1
ASSATGGWTEAF
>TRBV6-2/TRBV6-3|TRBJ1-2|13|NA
ASSYGPEQANGYT
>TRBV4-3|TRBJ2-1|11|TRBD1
ASSQDRGREQF
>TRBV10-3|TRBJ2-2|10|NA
AISARTGELF
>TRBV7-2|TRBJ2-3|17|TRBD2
ASSLKAPGLAGITGTQY
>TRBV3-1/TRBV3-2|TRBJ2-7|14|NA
ASSRGGQASSYEQY
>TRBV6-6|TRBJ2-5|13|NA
ASSFDSARQETQY
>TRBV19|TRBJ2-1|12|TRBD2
ASVGTSGFYEQF